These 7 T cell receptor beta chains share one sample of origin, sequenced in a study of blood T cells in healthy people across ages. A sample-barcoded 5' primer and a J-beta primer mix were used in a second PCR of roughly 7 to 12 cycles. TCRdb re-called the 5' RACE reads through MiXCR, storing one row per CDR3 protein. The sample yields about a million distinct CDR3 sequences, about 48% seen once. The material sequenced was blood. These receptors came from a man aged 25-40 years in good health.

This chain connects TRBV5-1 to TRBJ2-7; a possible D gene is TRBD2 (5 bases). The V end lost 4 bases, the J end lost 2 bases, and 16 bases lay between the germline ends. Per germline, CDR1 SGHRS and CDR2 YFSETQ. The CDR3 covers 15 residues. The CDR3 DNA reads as TGCGCCAGCAGCCCCACTGCAGCTAGCCCCTACGAGCAGTACTTC. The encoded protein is CASSPTAASPYEQYF.

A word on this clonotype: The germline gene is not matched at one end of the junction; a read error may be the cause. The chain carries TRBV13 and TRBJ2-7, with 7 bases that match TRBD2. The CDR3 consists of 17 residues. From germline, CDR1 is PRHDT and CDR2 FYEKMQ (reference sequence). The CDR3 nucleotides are TGTGCCAGCAGCCCCAGGACGACTAGCTCATCGTCCTCCGAGCAGTACTTC. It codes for CASSPRTTSSSSSEQYF. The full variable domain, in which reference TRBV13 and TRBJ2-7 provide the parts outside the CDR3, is AAGVIQSPRHLIKEKRETATLKCYPIPRHDTVYWYQQGPGQDPQFLISFYEKMQSDKGSIPDRFSAQQFSDYHSELNMSSLELGDSALYFCASSPRTTSSSSSEQYFGPGTRLTVT.

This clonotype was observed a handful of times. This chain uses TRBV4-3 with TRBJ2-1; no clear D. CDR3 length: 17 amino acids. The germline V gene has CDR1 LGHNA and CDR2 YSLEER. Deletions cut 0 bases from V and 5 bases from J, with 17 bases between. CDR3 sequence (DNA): TGCGCCAGCAGCCAAGATCGAAGACGAGCCCCTAACAATGAGCAGTTCTTC. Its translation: CASSQDRRRAPNNEQFF.

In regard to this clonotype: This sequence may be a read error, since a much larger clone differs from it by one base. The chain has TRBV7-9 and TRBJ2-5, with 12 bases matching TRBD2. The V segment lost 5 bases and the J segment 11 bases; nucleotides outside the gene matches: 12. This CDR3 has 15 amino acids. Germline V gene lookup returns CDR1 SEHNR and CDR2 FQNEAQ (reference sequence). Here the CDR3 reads CASSVGLAGHNEQYF. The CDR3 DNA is TGTGCCAGCAGCGTCGGACTAGCGGGGCACAATGAGCAGTACTTC.

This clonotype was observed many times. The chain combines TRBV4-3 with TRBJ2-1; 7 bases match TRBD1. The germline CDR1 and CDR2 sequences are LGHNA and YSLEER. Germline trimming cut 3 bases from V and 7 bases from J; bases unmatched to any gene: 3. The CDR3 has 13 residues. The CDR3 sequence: CASSHGQVNEQFF. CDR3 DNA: TGCGCCAGCAGCCACGGACAGGTGAATGAGCAGTTCTTC.

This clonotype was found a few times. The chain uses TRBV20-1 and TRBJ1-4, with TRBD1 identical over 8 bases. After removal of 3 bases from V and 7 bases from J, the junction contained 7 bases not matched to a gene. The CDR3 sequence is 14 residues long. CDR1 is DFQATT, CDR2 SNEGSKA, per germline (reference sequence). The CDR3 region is CSASSRQGAEKLFF. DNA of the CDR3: TGCAGTGCTAGTTCGCGCCAGGGGGCTGAAAAACTGTTTTTT.

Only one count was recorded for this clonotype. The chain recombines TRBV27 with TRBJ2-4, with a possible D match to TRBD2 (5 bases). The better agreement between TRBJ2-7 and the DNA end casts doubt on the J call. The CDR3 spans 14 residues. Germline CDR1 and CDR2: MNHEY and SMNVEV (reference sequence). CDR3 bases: TGTGCCACCTGGCCCGGGCTAGCATCCTACGAGCAGTACTTC. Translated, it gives CATWPGLASYEQYF.